Listed below are T cell receptor beta chains from one sample, sequenced in a study of Ad26.COV2.S vaccination and SARS-CoV-2 variants. Clones were sequenced by immunoSEQ multiplex PCR, and TCRdb holds only the in-frame ones, with some missing. Of some 320,000 clones listed, approximately 80% are singletons. Sequencing was performed on peripheral blood, taken in a trial of Ad26.COV2.S vaccine versus placebo. These receptors were obtained from a person between 18 and 65 years old who received the Ad26.COV2.S COVID-19 vaccine or a placebo. CDR3s include the opening cysteine and the closing phenylalanine or tryptophan. D genes are given only for firm matches. Expanded clones get a size class; other rows say once, few or many, or leave the size out.

clone_size: NA; v_call: TRBV14; d_call: TRBD2; j_call: TRBJ2-3; cdr3_nt: TGTGCCAGCAGCCTATTGGAGCGGGGAGGGACAGATACGCAGTATTTT; cdr3_aa: CASSLLERGGTDTQYF
clone_size: once; v_call: TRBV10-3; d_call: NA; j_call: TRBJ1-4; cdr3_nt: TGTGCCATCAGAGGGATAACTAATGAAAAACTGTTTTTT; cdr3_aa: CAIRGITNEKLFF
clone_size: once; v_call: TRBV7-8; d_call: NA; j_call: TRBJ2-2; cdr3_nt: TGTGCCAGCTCCCGGACTGTTAACACCGGGGAGCTGTTTTTT; cdr3_aa: CASSRTVNTGELFF
clone_size: few; v_call: TRBV7-2; d_call: NA; j_call: TRBJ2-1; cdr3_nt: TGTGCCAGCAGCCCTAGAGAGGGGGGATTTGGGGTTGAGCAGTTCTTC; cdr3_aa: CASSPREGGFGVEQFF
clone_size: once; v_call: TRBV7-9; d_call: TRBD1; j_call: TRBJ2-2; cdr3_nt: TGTGCCAGCAGCAAGGGGACAGGGGGGTACACCGGGGAGCTGTTTTTT; cdr3_aa: CASSKGTGGYTGELFF
clone_size: NA; v_call: TRBV27; d_call: NA; j_call: TRBJ1-4; cdr3_nt: TGTGCCAGCAGTTCCGGGAGGGCTAATGAAAAACTGTTTTTT; cdr3_aa: CASSSGRANEKLFF
clone_size: NA; v_call: TRBV3-1/TRBV3-2; d_call: TRBD1; j_call: TRBJ2-2; cdr3_nt: TGTGCCAGCAGCCACTGGACAGGGGGAAACACCGGGGAGCTGTTTTTT; cdr3_aa: CASSHWTGGNTGELFF
clone_size: NA; v_call: TRBV6-1; d_call: NA; j_call: TRBJ2-3; cdr3_nt: TGTGCCAGCAGTGAACTCAGAGGGGATACGCAGTATTTT; cdr3_aa: CASSELRGDTQYF
clone_size: NA; v_call: TRBV3-1/TRBV3-2; d_call: TRBD2; j_call: TRBJ2-1; cdr3_nt: TGTGCCAGCAGCCAAGCCCCCGGGGGGGCGTATGAGCAGTTCTTC; cdr3_aa: CASSQAPGGAYEQFF
clone_size: NA; v_call: TRBV19; d_call: TRBD1; j_call: TRBJ1-1; cdr3_nt: TGTGCCAGTAGTGGGGGACAGGGTTGGAACACTGAAGCTTTCTTT; cdr3_aa: CASSGGQGWNTEAFF
clone_size: NA; v_call: TRBV19; d_call: TRBD1; j_call: TRBJ2-7; cdr3_nt: TGTGCCAGTAGTCCCCGACAGGGATCCTACGAGCAGTACTTC; cdr3_aa: CASSPRQGSYEQYF
clone_size: NA; v_call: TRBV5-4; d_call: TRBD2; j_call: TRBJ2-5; cdr3_nt: TGTGCCAGCAGCACTAGCGGACAAGAGACCCAGTACTTC; cdr3_aa: CASSTSGQETQYF
clone_size: NA; v_call: TRBV3-1/TRBV3-2; d_call: TRBD2; j_call: TRBJ2-1; cdr3_nt: TGTGCCAGCAGGCCCGGGGGGGCGGGCGTGTATGAGCAGTTCTTC; cdr3_aa: CASRPGGAGVYEQFF
clone_size: NA; v_call: TRBV5-1; d_call: NA; j_call: TRBJ1-4; cdr3_nt: TGCGCCAGCAGAACGGGACCATCGGGTGAAAAACTGTTTTTT; cdr3_aa: CASRTGPSGEKLFF
clone_size: NA; v_call: TRBV28; d_call: NA; j_call: TRBJ1-1; cdr3_nt: TGTGCCAGCAGCGTCTCCGACAACGGAGCTTTCTTT; cdr3_aa: CASSVSDNGAFF
clone_size: NA; v_call: TRBV3-1/TRBV3-2; d_call: NA; j_call: TRBJ2-4; cdr3_nt: TGTGCCAGCAGCCAAGATTCATCCTTAGCCAAAAACATTCAGTACTTC; cdr3_aa: CASSQDSSLAKNIQYF
clone_size: NA; v_call: TRBV7-2; d_call: TRBD2; j_call: TRBJ2-1; cdr3_nt: TGTGCCAGCAGCTATAGCGGGGGCCCATACAATGAGCAGTTCTTC; cdr3_aa: CASSYSGGPYNEQFF
clone_size: few; v_call: TRBV19; d_call: NA; j_call: TRBJ1-2; cdr3_nt: TGTGCCAGTAGTATGGGCTCCGGGGACGGCTACACCTTC; cdr3_aa: CASSMGSGDGYTF
clone_size: NA; v_call: TRBV7-8; d_call: NA; j_call: TRBJ2-7; cdr3_nt: TGTGCCAGCAGCTTAAGGACCTACTACGAGCAGTACTTC; cdr3_aa: CASSLRTYYEQYF
clone_size: NA; v_call: TRBV11-1; d_call: NA; j_call: TRBJ2-5; cdr3_nt: TGTGCCAGCAGCTCCCCGAGGGGGGGGCCAGAGACCCAGTACTTC; cdr3_aa: CASSSPRGGPETQYF
clone_size: NA; v_call: TRBV28; d_call: NA; j_call: TRBJ1-1; cdr3_nt: TGTGCCAGCAGCCCGCGAGTGAACACTGAAGCTTTCTTT; cdr3_aa: CASSPRVNTEAFF
clone_size: NA; v_call: TRBV14; d_call: NA; j_call: TRBJ1-1; cdr3_nt: TGTGCCAGCAGCCAAGGTGCGTACCTTGAAGCTTTCTTT; cdr3_aa: CASSQGAYLEAFF
clone_size: NA; v_call: TRBV28; d_call: NA; j_call: TRBJ1-5; cdr3_nt: TGTGCCAGCAGTTTATTCTGGTCAGGGGATAGCAATCAGCCCCAGCATTTT; cdr3_aa: CASSLFWSGDSNQPQHF
clone_size: NA; v_call: TRBV14; d_call: NA; j_call: TRBJ1-3; cdr3_nt: TGTGCCAGCAGCCGCGTAACGCCCCCAGGAAACACCATATATTTT; cdr3_aa: CASSRVTPPGNTIYF
clone_size: NA; v_call: TRBV3-1/TRBV3-2; d_call: NA; j_call: TRBJ1-4; cdr3_nt: TGTGCCAGCAGCCGAGGAGGAGGGGTGGCTGAAAAACTGTTTTTT; cdr3_aa: CASSRGGGVAEKLFF
clone_size: NA; v_call: TRBV2; d_call: NA; j_call: TRBJ1-1; cdr3_nt: TGTGCCAGCAGTGAGAGTTACACTGAAGCTTTCTTT; cdr3_aa: CASSESYTEAFF
clone_size: NA; v_call: TRBV15; d_call: NA; j_call: TRBJ2-1; cdr3_nt: TGTGCCACCGGGGGGAACCCCCATGAGCAGTTCTTC; cdr3_aa: CATGGNPHEQFF
clone_size: NA; v_call: TRBV2; d_call: TRBD1; j_call: TRBJ2-7; cdr3_nt: TGTGCCAGCACCCCTCGGACAGGGGGCGCGTCCGGAGAGCAGTACTTC; cdr3_aa: CASTPRTGGASGEQYF
clone_size: NA; v_call: TRBV7-8; d_call: NA; j_call: TRBJ2-7; cdr3_nt: TGTGCCAGCAGCTTAGAAGTCGGTACCTACGAGCAGTACTTC; cdr3_aa: CASSLEVGTYEQYF
clone_size: NA; v_call: TRBV25-1; d_call: TRBD1; j_call: TRBJ1-6; cdr3_nt: TGTGCCAGCAGCTTACAGGGGGACTCCTATAATTCACCCCTCCACTTT; cdr3_aa: CASSLQGDSYNSPLHF
clone_size: NA; v_call: TRBV6-5; d_call: TRBD2; j_call: TRBJ2-1; cdr3_nt: TGTGCCAGCAGTTACGGGGGGGGCTCCTACAATGAGCAGTTCTTC; cdr3_aa: CASSYGGGSYNEQFF
clone_size: NA; v_call: TRBV7-6; d_call: TRBD1; j_call: TRBJ2-1; cdr3_nt: TGTGCCAGCAGCTCAGACACAGGGGGCATCTACAATGAGCAGTTCTTC; cdr3_aa: CASSSDTGGIYNEQFF
clone_size: NA; v_call: TRBV7-8; d_call: NA; j_call: TRBJ2-5; cdr3_nt: TGTGCCAGCAGCCCCCAGACTCAAGAGACCCAGTACTTC; cdr3_aa: CASSPQTQETQYF
clone_size: NA; v_call: TRBV5-1; d_call: NA; j_call: TRBJ1-1; cdr3_nt: TGCGCCAGCAGCTTGACCGGGGGCGGGGGTTACACTGAAGCTTTCTTT; cdr3_aa: CASSLTGGGGYTEAFF
clone_size: NA; v_call: TRBV11-2; d_call: NA; j_call: TRBJ1-1; cdr3_nt: TGTGCCAGCAGCTTAGATCGCATAAGCAACACTGAAGCTTTCTTT; cdr3_aa: CASSLDRISNTEAFF